Included here is one TCR beta chain sequence, with context. The antigen is undetermined. V dropped 6 bases and J dropped 6 bases, with 15 bases sitting between them. CDR1 and CDR2 (germline): MNHEY, SVGAGI. The CDR3 covers 15 residues. This sample was taken from a study of blood T cells in healthy people across ages. Findings and limits, study-wide: The study found more naive CD4+ cells and higher diversity in long-lived than aged donors. Expanded clonotype changes were possibly confounded by unknown donor CMV status.

Using a J-beta primer mix together with a sample-barcoded 5' primer, a second PCR was run for about 7 to 12 cycles. TCRdb reprocessed the 5' RACE reads with MiXCR, giving one entry per CDR3 protein. The profile shows 1.4 million to 1.5 million distinct CDR3 sequences, 35% to 45% of them singletons. This receptor was identified in a woman in her late teens or twenties in good health. The specimen was blood. This chain links TRBV6-5 with TRBJ1-6; weak D call: TRBD1 (5 bases). CDR3 coding DNA: TGTGCCAGCAGACCCGGGCAGGGTAGTAATTCACCCCTCCACTTT. Translation gives CASRPGQGSNSPLHF.